One and the same sample provided the 24 T cell receptor beta chains below, sequenced in a study of cytomegalovirus exposure and HLA in healthy donors listed by TCRdb under 2017. The library was obtained by the immunoSEQ multiplex PCR assay. A mixture of 60 forward primers for TCR Vbeta segments and 13 reverse primers for TCR Jbeta segments was used in the multiplex PCR. TCRdb took this table from immuneACCESS and kept in-frame rearrangements with V and J called. Such tables lack part of the clones; where checked against another copy, unresolved V genes explain under half of the gap, and the rest is unexplained. Recorded for this sample are fewer than 200,000 clones; more than 80% of them occurred a single time. The ten largest clones add up to 1.5% to 2% of the sample. The specimen sequenced was PBMCs. These receptors originate from a woman in her late teens or twenties in good health and CMV-seronegative.

The chain joins TRBV5-1 to TRBJ2-5; TRBD1 matches 11 bases. The CDR3 is 14 amino acids. The germline CDR1 and CDR2 sequences are SGHRS and YFSETQ. V lost 4 bases to trimming and J lost 5 bases; unmatched junction nucleotides: 4. CDR3 in DNA: TGCGCCAGCAGCATGGACAGGGGGCAGGAGACCCAGTACTTC. Protein product: CASSMDRGQETQYF.

The chain uses TRBV6-5 and TRBJ2-7; a possible D gene is TRBD1 (6 bases). V lost 1 base, J lost 1 base, and 11 bases lay in between. From germline, CDR1 is MNHEY and CDR2 SVGAGI. The CDR3 totals 15 residues. For the CDR3, the DNA is TGTGCCAGCAGTTACTTCCCCGGACAGTCCTACGAGCAGTACTTC. Protein product: CASSYFPGQSYEQYF.

This rearrangement joins TRBV4-1 to TRBJ2-3, with a possible D match to TRBD1 (6 bases). This CDR3 is built from 12 residues. CDR1 is MGHRA and CDR2 is YSYEKL in the germline V gene. Trimming left V 6 bases short and J 5 bases short, with 9 bases between. The CDR3 region is CASRGAIDTQYF. For the CDR3, the DNA is TGCGCCAGCAGGGGGGCCATAGATACGCAGTATTTT.

The CDR3 DNA sequence: TGTGCCAGCAGCTTAGCCTCTAGCGGGAAAGAGACCCAGTACTTC. Protein sequence: CASSLASSGKETQYF. This chain joins TRBV7-9 and TRBJ2-5; TRBD2 agrees at 9 bases. CDR3 length: 15 residues. With V trimmed by 0 bases and J by 3 bases, 2 bases remained unmatched. From germline, CDR1 is SEHNR and CDR2 FQNEAQ (reference sequence).

This clone was detected a few times. The chain recombines TRBV5-1 with TRBJ1-2; D is unresolved. The CDR3 runs 13 residues. Germline values: CDR1 SGHRS, CDR2 YFSETQ. V was trimmed by 2 bases and J by 7 bases, leaving 12 bases between them. CDR3: CASSFVRSGGYTF. The CDR3 bases are TGCGCCAGCAGCTTTGTTCGGTCCGGTGGCTACACCTTC.

J is TRBJ1-5 and V is TRBV2; 7 bases are shared with TRBD1. The CDR3 sequence is 14 residues long. Germline V gene lookup returns CDR1 SNHLY and CDR2 FYNNEI. V lost 10 bases and J lost 2; bases outside the gene matches: 8. CDR3 nucleotides: TGTGCCACCTCGGACAGGAATGGCAATCAGCCCCAGCATTTT. Its translation is CATSDRNGNQPQHF.

Here the CDR3 DNA reads TGTGCCAGCAGTTCGACGTTAGCGGGAGGGCGAGATACGCAGTATTTT. Its protein product is CASSSTLAGGRDTQYF. This chain uses TRBV11-2 with TRBJ2-3; TRBD2 matches 11 bases. Germline V gene sequence: CDR1 SGHAT, CDR2 FQNNGV. This CDR3 comprises 16 residues. V was pared by 6 bases and J by 5 bases, with 10 bases of the junction left unmatched.

The CDR3 loop reads CASSQTGARNQPQHF. The CDR3 nucleotides are TGTGCCAGCAGCCAGACAGGGGCCCGCAATCAGCCCCAGCATTTT. This rearrangement joins TRBV28 to TRBJ1-5; 8 positions agree with TRBD1. V lost 6 bases, J lost 2 bases, and 6 bases stayed unmatched. The CDR3 sequence is 15 residues long. CDR1 is MDHEN, CDR2 SYDVKM, per germline.

The chain combines TRBV18 with TRBJ1-4, with D unclear. This CDR3 has 15 amino acids. V was cut by 1 base and J by 11 bases, with 17 bases left in between. The germline V gene has CDR1 KGHSH and CDR2 LQKENI. CDR3 amino acids: CASSPRPREVRKLFF. The CDR3 DNA is TGTGCCAGCTCACCACGTCCGCGCGAGGTGCGGAAACTGTTTTTT.

J is TRBJ1-5 and V is TRBV5-8; D remains unclear. V was pared by 3 bases and J by 5 bases, with 18 bases between. CDR3 size: 16 residues. In germline, CDR1 is SGHTS, CDR2 YDEGEE. The CDR3 loop is CASSSGSPGRDQPQHF. CDR3 bases: TGTGCCAGCAGCTCGGGTTCCCCCGGCCGCGATCAGCCCCAGCATTTT.

The V and J genes are TRBV2 and TRBJ1-5; a possible D gene is TRBD1 (6 bases). V gave up 4 bases and J gave up 3 bases, with 13 bases separating them. The CDR3 covers 15 residues. The germline CDR1 and CDR2 sequences are SNHLY and FYNNEI. The CDR3 DNA is TGTGCCAGCAGTGGAACAGGGATCCCCAATCAGCCCCAGCATTTT. Translation: CASSGTGIPNQPQHF.

The rearrangement links TRBV12-5 to TRBJ2-1; 9 bases match TRBD2. V gave up 3 bases and J gave up 8 bases; unmatched junction bases: 8. The CDR3 extends over 15 amino acids. CDR1 LGHNT and CDR2 FRNRAP come from the germline V gene. This CDR3 is CASGLGLAYGHEQFF. The CDR3 coding sequence is TGTGCTAGTGGTTTAGGACTAGCGTATGGACATGAGCAGTTCTTC.

This chain joins TRBV18 and TRBJ1-1; D ambiguous. Germline V gene lookup returns CDR1 KGHSH and CDR2 LQKENI. There are 16 residues in the CDR3. V shed 3 bases and J shed 1 base, with 15 bases lying between them. CDR3 sequence (DNA): TGTGCCAGCTCACCCCGGACGGGAGTCGGGAACACTGAAGCTTTCTTT. Translation gives CASSPRTGVGNTEAFF.

This chain links TRBV6-6 with TRBJ2-5; possible D gene TRBD1, 6 bases. The V end was cut by 2 bases, the J end by 0 bases, with 13 bases between. Germline V CDR1 and CDR2: MNHNY, SVGAGI (reference sequence). There are 16 residues in the CDR3. The CDR3 spells CASSYTGGQNQETQYF. The CDR3 nucleotides read TGTGCCAGCAGTTACACGGGTGGACAGAACCAAGAGACCCAGTACTTC.

Note on this clone: The junction shows a germline mismatch at one end, possibly a read error. The rearrangement uses TRBV7-9 and TRBJ1-6, with 8 bases that match TRBD1. CDR3 size: 14 residues. Looked up from germline, CDR1 is SEHNR and CDR2 is FQNEAQ (reference sequence). CDR3 sequence: CSSSWGQDNSPLHF. The CDR3 DNA sequence: TGTTCCAGCAGCTGGGGACAGGATAATTCACCCCTCCACTTT.

CDR3 coding DNA: TGCGCCAGCAGCTTGCGGTTTGGCGGCTCCTACGAGCAGTACTTC. It yields the protein CASSLRFGGSYEQYF. The V gene is TRBV5-1, the J gene TRBJ2-7; D unresolved. The CDR3 is 15 residues long. CDR1 and CDR2 (germline): SGHRS, YFSETQ. V lost 1 base, J lost 0 bases, and 11 bases lay in between.

J is TRBJ2-7 and V is TRBV9; a possible D gene is TRBD1 (5 bases). Germline-derived CDR1 and CDR2 are SGDLS and YYNGEE. The ends were cut back, 0 bases at V and 4 bases at J, with 14 bases in the middle. The CDR3 is 15 residues long. The CDR3 here is CASSVDSSGPYEQYF. CDR3 coding DNA: TGTGCCAGCAGCGTAGACAGTTCAGGGCCATACGAGCAGTACTTC. The full variable domain, in which reference TRBV9 and TRBJ2-7 provide the parts outside the CDR3, is DSGVTQTPKHLITATGQRVTLRCSPRSGDLSVYWYQQSLDQGLQFLIQYYNGEERAKGNILERFSAQQFPDLHSELNLSSLELGDSALYFCASSVDSSGPYEQYFGPGTRLTVT.

This chain uses TRBV6-5 with TRBJ1-2; maybe TRBD1 (6 bases). The V gene lost 11 bases and the J gene lost 7 bases, with 23 bases spanning the gap. Looked up from germline, CDR1 is MNHEY and CDR2 is SVGAGI. The CDR3 runs to 14 residues. CDR3 sequence reads: CASSFRTQGGGYTF. CDR3 sequence (DNA): TGTGCCTCCAGCTTCAGGACCCAAGGGGGTGGCTACACCTTC.

CDR3 in amino acids: CASSLLAGLTYEQYF. The DNA of the CDR3 is TGTGCCAGCAGCTTGTTAGCGGGACTCACCTACGAGCAGTACTTC. This chain connects TRBV7-9 to TRBJ2-7; the match to TRBD2 covers 8 bases. The germline V gene has CDR1 SEHNR and CDR2 FQNEAQ (reference sequence). This CDR3 spans 15 amino acids. With 3 bases clipped from V and 2 bases from J, the junction kept 6 bases outside the gene matches.

V is TRBV29-1 and J is TRBJ2-3; 7 bases are shared with TRBD1. The CDR3 spans 14 residues. With 6 bases clipped from V and 0 bases from J, the junction kept 6 bases outside the gene matches. CDR1 and CDR2 (germline): SQVTM, ANQGSEA. CDR3 loop: CSVYGTVSTDTQYF. The CDR3 nucleotides read TGCAGCGTATATGGGACAGTTAGCACAGATACGCAGTATTTT.

Only a few counts were recorded for this clone. The chain is built from TRBV19 and TRBJ1-1; TRBD1 aligns across 7 bases. CDR1 is LNHDA, CDR2 SQIVND, per germline (reference sequence). The V gene end was trimmed by 3 bases and the J gene end by 2 bases; junction bases not matched to a gene: 3. The CDR3 runs to 14 residues. Here the CDR3 DNA reads TGTGCCAGTAGTATGGGGGACAGCAACACTGAAGCTTTCTTT. It encodes CASSMGDSNTEAFF.

This clone has only a few counts. This sequence joins TRBV7-2 and TRBJ1-2, with D perhaps TRBD1 (6 bases). CDR1 and CDR2 from the germline V gene are SGHTA and FQGNSA. Trimming left V 1 base short and J 8 bases short, with 14 bases between. CDR3 length: 14 amino acids. CDR3 nucleotides: TGTGCCAGCAGCTTAGGAAGGGGGGGCTACGGCTACACCTTC. It translates to CASSLGRGGYGYTF.

This clone was counted a few times. The chain employs TRBV7-2 and TRBJ2-5; 8 positions agree with TRBD1. Per germline, CDR1 SGHTA and CDR2 FQGNSA. The CDR3 loop spans 16 amino acids. J was trimmed by 5 bases and V by 2 bases; bases with no gene match: 10. As DNA, the CDR3 is TGTGCCAGCAGCTTAAGAGGGCAGGGGGCGTGGGAGACCCAGTACTTC. This sequence encodes CASSLRGQGAWETQYF.

V gene TRBV7-8 combines with J gene TRBJ1-5; TRBD1 aligns across 7 bases. Trimming cost V 4 bases and J 0 bases; bases outside gene matches: 3. The germline gives CDR1 SGHVS, CDR2 FQNEAQ. The CDR3 is 15 residues long. This CDR3 is CASSSDRVSNQPQHF. The CDR3 bases are TGTGCCAGCAGCTCAGACAGGGTTAGCAATCAGCCCCAGCATTTT.